A selection of T cell receptor beta chains follows, all from one sample in a study of a mutant IDH1 vaccine in newly diagnosed glioma. The data were produced by immunoSEQ multiplex PCR, yet TCRdb's version contains in-frame clones alone and is incomplete. The data show tens of thousands of clones, 70% to 80% seen once. No antigens are known for them. The sample here was PBMCs, taken from a glioma patient whose treatment included an IDH1 peptide vaccine. The receptors stem from a man in his forties with glioma. Each CDR3 is given with its conserved first and last residue. The order of the fields is clone size, D gene, V gene, J gene, CDR3 DNA, CDR3 protein. A D gene is named only where the DNA matches it firmly. For some rows the clone size is stated as once, few or many, or as a class when expanded; others skip it.

abundance: .
d_gene: .
v_gene: TRBV6-4
j_gene: TRBJ2-7
CDR3nt: TGTGCCGCTATATCTGGCTCATGGGGCTACGAGCAGTACTTC
CDR3aa: CAAISGSWGYEQYF

abundance: .
d_gene: TRBD1
v_gene: TRBV7-7
j_gene: TRBJ2-7
CDR3nt: TGTGCCAGCAGCTTAGGGGACAGAATCTACGAGCAGTACTTC
CDR3aa: CASSLGDRIYEQYF

abundance: .
d_gene: TRBD1
v_gene: TRBV9
j_gene: TRBJ2-7
CDR3nt: TGTGCCAGCAGCGTAGGGGACAGTTCCTACGAGCAGTACTTC
CDR3aa: CASSVGDSSYEQYF

abundance: .
d_gene: TRBD1
v_gene: TRBV5-5
j_gene: TRBJ2-7
CDR3nt: TGTGCCAGCAGCCAGGCAGGGGGCCACGGCGAGCAGTACTTC
CDR3aa: CASSQAGGHGEQYF

abundance: .
d_gene: TRBD1
v_gene: TRBV7-9
j_gene: TRBJ2-2
CDR3nt: TGTGCCAGCACCCTACACAGGGGACCCCCCTGGGAGCTGTTTTTT
CDR3aa: CASTLHRGPPWELFF

abundance: .
d_gene: .
v_gene: TRBV11-3
j_gene: TRBJ1-1
CDR3nt: TGTGCCAGCAGCTTAGATACCGTGAACACTGAAGCTTTCTTT
CDR3aa: CASSLDTVNTEAFF

abundance: once
d_gene: .
v_gene: TRBV5-5
j_gene: TRBJ1-2
CDR3nt: TGTGCCAGCAGCCCTGACAGGTACTATGGCTACACCTTC
CDR3aa: CASSPDRYYGYTF

abundance: .
d_gene: TRBD2
v_gene: TRBV4-1
j_gene: TRBJ2-1
CDR3nt: TGCGCCAGCAGCCTTTCCGGGACTAGCGGGAATGAGCAGTTCTTC
CDR3aa: CASSLSGTSGNEQFF

abundance: once
d_gene: TRBD2
v_gene: TRBV7-2
j_gene: TRBJ2-1
CDR3nt: TGTGCCAGCAGCTCACTAGCGGGAGGGCATGAGCAGTTCTTC
CDR3aa: CASSSLAGGHEQFF

abundance: .
d_gene: TRBD1
v_gene: TRBV6-1
j_gene: TRBJ2-7
CDR3nt: TGTGCCAGCCGAAAGGGGACAGGCTCCTACGAGCAGTACTTC
CDR3aa: CASRKGTGSYEQYF

abundance: few
d_gene: .
v_gene: TRBV4-1
j_gene: TRBJ1-2
CDR3nt: TGCGCCAGCAGCCAGTCTACTCTCCTACCCTATGGCTACACCTTC
CDR3aa: CASSQSTLLPYGYTF

abundance: .
d_gene: TRBD2
v_gene: TRBV4-1
j_gene: TRBJ2-1
CDR3nt: TGCGCCAGCAGCCAGATTAGGACTAGCGGTTACATTGTTAAGGGGAATGAGCAGTTCTTC
CDR3aa: CASSQIRTSGYIVKGNEQFF

abundance: .
d_gene: TRBD1
v_gene: TRBV11-2
j_gene: TRBJ1-5
CDR3nt: TGTGCCAGCAGCTTGAGCGCAGGGGGATCTGGGAATCAGCCCCAGCATTTT
CDR3aa: CASSLSAGGSGNQPQHF